This T cell receptor (beta chain) originates from a study of technical replicates of blood from a handful of donors. The repertoire was sequenced with immunoSEQ multiplex PCR; TCRdb's copy has only in-frame clones and lacks some. The sample carries about 84,000 clones, 95% to 98% recorded once. CDR1 is WSHSY and CDR2 is SAAADI in the germline V gene. This CDR3 has 17 amino acids. Comments on this clone: Mismatch with germline at one junction end may stem from a read error.

The clonotype was recovered from a human donor in good health. The sequenced sample consisted of T cells isolated from PBMCs. The rearrangement links TRBV10-2 to TRBJ2-1, with TRBD1 matching 10 bases. In nucleotides, the CDR3 is TGCGCCAGCAGTGAGTCTTTCTTGGGGACAGGGGCTCGAGGAGTAGTCTTC. Amino acids: CASSESFLGTGARGVVF.